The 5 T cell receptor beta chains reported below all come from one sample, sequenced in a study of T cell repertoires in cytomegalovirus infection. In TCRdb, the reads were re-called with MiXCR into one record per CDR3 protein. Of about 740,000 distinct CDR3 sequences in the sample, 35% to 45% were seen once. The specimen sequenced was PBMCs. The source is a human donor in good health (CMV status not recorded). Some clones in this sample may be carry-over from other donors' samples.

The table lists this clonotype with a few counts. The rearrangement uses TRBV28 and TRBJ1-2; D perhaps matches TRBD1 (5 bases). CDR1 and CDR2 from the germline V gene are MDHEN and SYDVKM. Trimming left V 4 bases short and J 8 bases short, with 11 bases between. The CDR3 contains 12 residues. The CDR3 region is CASSWAGRGYTF. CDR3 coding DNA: TGTGCCAGCAGTTGGGCAGGGAGAGGCTACACCTTC.

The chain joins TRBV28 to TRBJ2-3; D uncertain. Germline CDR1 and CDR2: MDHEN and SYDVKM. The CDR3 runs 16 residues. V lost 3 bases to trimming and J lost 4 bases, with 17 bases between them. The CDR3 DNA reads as TGTGCCAGCAGTTTTTATAACGGCAGGAGTTCAGATACGCAGTATTTT. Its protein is CASSFYNGRSSDTQYF.

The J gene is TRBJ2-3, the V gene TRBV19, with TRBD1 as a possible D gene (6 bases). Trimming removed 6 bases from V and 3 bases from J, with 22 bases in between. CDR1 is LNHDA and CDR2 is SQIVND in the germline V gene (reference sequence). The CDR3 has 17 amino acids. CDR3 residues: CASSLGGTGFGTDTQYF. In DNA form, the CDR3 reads TGTGCCAGTAGCCTTGGGGGAACAGGGTTTGGGACAGATACGCAGTATTTT.

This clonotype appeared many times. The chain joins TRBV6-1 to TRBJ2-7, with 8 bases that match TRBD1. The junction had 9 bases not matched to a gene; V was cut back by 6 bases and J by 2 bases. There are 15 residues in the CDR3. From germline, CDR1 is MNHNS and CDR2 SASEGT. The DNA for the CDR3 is TGTGCCAGCAGATGGACAGGGATGGGGGCCTACGAGCAGTACTTC. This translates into CASRWTGMGAYEQYF.

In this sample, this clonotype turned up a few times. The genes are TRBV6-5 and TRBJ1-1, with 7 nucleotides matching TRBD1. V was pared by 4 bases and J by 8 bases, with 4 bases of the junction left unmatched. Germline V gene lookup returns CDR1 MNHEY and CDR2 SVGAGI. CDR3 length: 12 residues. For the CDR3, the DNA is TGTGCCAGCAGTTCCCGGGACAGCGAAGCTTTCTTT. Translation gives CASSSRDSEAFF.